These 29 T cell receptor beta chains were all obtained from the same sample, sequenced in a study of siplizumab effects on memory and regulatory T cells (dated by TCRdb to the late 2010s). Receptors were amplified or captured by the immunoSEQ multiplex PCR assay. TCRdb limited this immuneACCESS table to in-frame rearrangements with V and J called. A share of clones is missing; checked studies link under half to unresolved V genes, and the rest is unexplained. For this sample there are around 86,000 clones; 94% appear just once. Of the sample, 0.3% falls within the top ten clones. The sequenced sample was non-Treg CD4+ T cells sorted from blood. Per the publication, the cell subset or site label means: FACS-sorted unstimulated CD4+ non-regulatory T cells. These receptors were obtained from a human donor in good health.

The chain recombines TRBV5-1 with TRBJ2-1, with 9 bases identical to TRBD1. V dropped 2 bases and J dropped 7; count of bases not matched to a gene: 7. The CDR3 runs to 15 residues. Germline-derived CDR1 and CDR2 are SGHRS and YFSETQ. CDR3 DNA sequence: TGCGCCAGCAGCTTCGGACAGGGGCGCTATAATGAGCAGTTCTTC. Translation gives CASSFGQGRYNEQFF.

This chain connects TRBV19 to TRBJ1-5; D is possibly TRBD1 (6 bases). V was cut by 6 bases and J by 5 bases, with 17 bases left in between. The CDR3 extends over 15 amino acids. Germline assignment: CDR1 LNHDA and CDR2 SQIVND (reference sequence). The CDR3 sequence: CASRAHDRSHQPQHF. The DNA for the CDR3 is TGTGCCAGTAGGGCCCATGACAGGAGTCATCAGCCCCAGCATTTT.

This rearrangement joins TRBV11-3 to TRBJ1-1; 8 positions agree with TRBD1. V lost 5 bases, J lost 2 bases, and 13 bases stayed unmatched. The CDR3 contains 17 residues. CDR1 SGHNT and CDR2 YENEEA come from the germline V gene. Written as DNA, the CDR3 is TGTGCCAGCAGCGCTTGGACAGGGTTCTCCGCTAACACTGAAGCTTTCTTT. Its protein product is CASSAWTGFSANTEAFF.

The J gene is TRBJ2-7, the V gene TRBV11-2; D unclear. The CDR3 is made up of 11 amino acids. Trimming removed 5 bases from V and 6 bases from J, with 8 bases in between. Germline lookup yields CDR1 SGHAT and CDR2 FQNNGV. CDR3 protein: CASSPSIEQYF. Here the CDR3 DNA reads TGTGCCAGCAGCCCCAGTATCGAGCAGTACTTC. The whole variable domain, remainder taken from reference TRBV11-2 and TRBJ2-7, is EAGVAQSPRYKIIEKRQSVAFWCNPISGHATLYWYQQILGQGPKLLIQFQNNGVVDDSQLPKDRFSAERLKGVDSTLKIQPAKLEDSAVYLCASSPSIEQYFGPGTRLTVT.

V and J are TRBV5-8 and TRBJ1-5; 7 bases map to TRBD1. V lost 0 bases and J lost 11; bases outside the gene matches: 11. The CDR3 loop spans 15 amino acids. The germline CDR1 and CDR2 sequences are SGHTS and YDEGEE. The CDR3 DNA follows: TGTGCCAGCAGCTTGGGAGGCCAGGGGGTTTGGACCCAGCATTTT. This translates into CASSLGGQGVWTQHF.

This chain uses TRBV18 with TRBJ1-5; D is ambiguous. The germline CDR1 and CDR2 sequences are KGHSH and LQKENI. CDR3 length: 15 amino acids. The ends were cut back, 0 bases at V and 2 bases at J, with 8 bases in the middle. As DNA, the CDR3 is TGTGCCAGCTCACCACCGTGGCAGGGCAATCAGCCCCAGCATTTT. This codes for CASSPPWQGNQPQHF. Full variable domain (remainder filled in from reference TRBV18 and TRBJ1-5): NAGVMQNPRHLVRRRGQEARLRCSPMKGHSHVYWYRQLPEEGLKFMVYLQKENIIDESGMPKERFSAEFPKEGPSILRIQQVVRGDSAAYFCASSPPWQGNQPQHFGDGTRLSIL.

The chain links TRBV21-1 to TRBJ1-2. TRBV21-1 is noted as a pseudogene. CDR3 length equals 14 residues. The chain's CDR3 is CATNGVTAEVRYTF. CDR3 nucleotides: TGTGCCACGAACGGGGTGACGGCTGAAGTCAGGTACACCTTC.

The chain employs TRBV7-9 and TRBJ2-5; D gene unclear. Germline values: CDR1 SEHNR, CDR2 FQNEAQ (reference sequence). V dropped 3 bases and J dropped 7 bases, with 9 bases sitting between them. The CDR3 totals 12 residues. CDR3: CASSFSPGTQYF. As DNA, the CDR3 is TGTGCCAGCAGCTTCAGTCCAGGGACCCAGTACTTC.

This chain links TRBV11-2 with TRBJ2-1, with 12 positions matching TRBD2. CDR1 and CDR2 (germline): SGHAT, FQNNGV. The trim removed 4 bases at V and 8 bases at J, leaving 6 bases unmatched. CDR3 length: 15 residues. In DNA, the CDR3 is TGTGCCAGCAGCTCGACTAGCGGGAGCTATGATGAGCAGTTCTTC. It encodes CASSSTSGSYDEQFF.

The rearrangement uses TRBV6-4 and TRBJ1-1, with TRBD1 matching 9 bases. Germline V gene sequence: CDR1 MRHNA, CDR2 SNTAGT. With 4 bases clipped from V and 8 bases from J, the junction kept 5 bases outside the gene matches. The CDR3 loop spans 13 amino acids. CDR3 sequence: CASSVSGTGEAFF. CDR3 in DNA: TGTGCCAGCAGTGTATCAGGGACAGGGGAAGCTTTCTTT.

This chain uses TRBV27 with TRBJ2-1; 11 positions match TRBD2. CDR1 is MNHEY, CDR2 SMNVEV, per germline (reference sequence). The ends lost 4 bases at V and 1 base at J; junction bases unmatched: 6. There are 17 residues in the CDR3. The CDR3 is CASSSRASGRSYNEQFF. In DNA form, the CDR3 reads TGTGCCAGCAGTTCCCGGGCTAGCGGGAGGTCCTACAATGAGCAGTTCTTC.

The chain uses TRBV5-5 and TRBJ2-7, with D possibly matching TRBD2 (5 bases). The CDR3 consists of 14 residues. Trimming removed 4 bases from V and 0 bases from J, with 11 bases in between. CDR1 SGHKS and CDR2 YYEKEE come from the germline V gene (reference sequence). CDR3 region: CASSGGRFSYEQYF. Here the CDR3 DNA reads TGTGCCAGCAGCGGAGGACGGTTCTCCTACGAGCAGTACTTC.

V gene TRBV4-1 combines with J gene TRBJ2-1; 11 bases match TRBD2. The CDR3 is 16 amino acids. The V and J ends lost 4 bases and 7 bases, in that order; junction bases with no gene match: 9. CDR1 MGHRA and CDR2 YSYEKL come from the germline V gene. The CDR3 nucleotides read TGCGCCAGCAGCCGTTTACCGGGACTAGCGGTAAATGAGCAGTTCTTC. It is translated as CASSRLPGLAVNEQFF.

The chain recombines TRBV19 with TRBJ1-6, with D perhaps matching TRBD1 (5 bases). The CDR3 runs to 15 residues. The V gene's germline CDR1 is LNHDA and CDR2 SQIVND (reference sequence). Trimming removed 8 bases from V and 4 bases from J, with 15 bases in between. This chain's CDR3 is CASAFSREYNSPLHF. The CDR3, as DNA: TGTGCCAGTGCCTTCAGCAGGGAGTATAATTCACCCCTCCACTTT.

This chain links TRBV7-9 with TRBJ2-5; 10 bases align to TRBD2. Germline CDR1 reads SEHNR; CDR2 reads FQNEAQ (reference sequence). The CDR3 has 14 residues. Trimming at V came to 2 bases and at J to 4 bases, leaving 1 base not matched to a gene. The CDR3 bases are TGTGCCAGCAGCTTATTAGCGGGGGGAGAGACCCAGTACTTC. Its protein product is CASSLLAGGETQYF.

The chain joins TRBV7-2 to TRBJ2-7; D remains unclear. The CDR3 totals 11 residues. The germline CDR1 and CDR2 sequences are SGHTA and FQGNSA. Trimming left V 6 bases short and J 0 bases short, with 3 bases between. The CDR3 nucleotides are TGTGCCAGCAGGTACTCCTACGAGCAGTACTTC. It is translated as CASRYSYEQYF. The full variable domain, completed using reference TRBV7-2 and TRBJ2-7, is GAGVSQSPSNKVTEKGKDVELRCDPISGHTALYWYRQSLGQGLEFLIYFQGNSAPDKSGLPSDRFSAERTGGSVSTLTIQRTQQEDSAVYLCASRYSYEQYFGPGTRLTVT.

The CDR3, as DNA: TGTGCCATCAGTGATCGGGGAACTAGCGGGAGTTATGAGCAGTTCTTC. Translated: CAISDRGTSGSYEQFF. The chain links TRBV10-3 to TRBJ2-1, with 11 bases aligning to TRBD2. The CDR3 extends over 16 amino acids. V lost 3 bases to trimming and J lost 8 bases; unmatched junction nucleotides: 9. Germline assignment: CDR1 ENHRY and CDR2 SYGVKD.

V gene TRBV11-3 combines with J gene TRBJ2-3; weak D call: TRBD2 (6 bases). V was cut by 0 bases and J by 7 bases, with 14 bases left in between. The CDR3 sequence is 15 residues long. Per germline, CDR1 SGHNT and CDR2 YENEEA. Here the CDR3 reads CASSLDGTFMNTQYF. As DNA, the CDR3 is TGTGCCAGCAGCTTAGATGGGACTTTCATGAATACGCAGTATTTT. The entire variable domain, with the rest obtained from reference TRBV11-3 and TRBJ2-3, is as follows: EAGVVQSPRYKIIEKKQPVAFWCNPISGHNTLYWYLQNLGQGPELLIRYENEEAVDDSQLPKDRFSAERLKGVDSTLKIQPAELGDSAVYLCASSLDGTFMNTQYFGPGTRLTVL.

The J gene is TRBJ2-7, the V gene TRBV27; the match to TRBD1 covers 7 bases. V shed 6 bases and J 1 base; nucleotides not matched to a gene: 9. CDR1 and CDR2 (germline): MNHEY, SMNVEV (reference sequence). The CDR3 consists of 15 residues. The CDR3: CASRSDRSWSYEQYF. The DNA for the CDR3 is TGTGCCAGCAGATCGGACAGGTCGTGGTCCTACGAGCAGTACTTC.

This chain uses TRBV20-1 with TRBJ2-3; D unresolved. Germline CDR1 reads DFQATT; CDR2 reads SNEGSKA (reference sequence). V lost 2 bases to trimming and J lost 14 bases, with 14 bases between them. The CDR3 extends over 11 amino acids. CDR3 residues: CSARLGAQSYF. CDR3 nucleotides: TGCAGTGCTAGACTAGGCGCCCAGTCGTATTTT.

The sample holds a few counts of this clone. The J gene is TRBJ2-3, the V gene TRBV5-1; 7 bases align to TRBD2. The CDR3 length is 14 residues. V dropped 2 bases and J dropped 3; count of bases not matched to a gene: 3. The V gene's germline CDR1 is SGHRS and CDR2 YFSETQ. This CDR3 is CASSLGGGTDTQYF. The CDR3 DNA reads as TGCGCCAGCAGCTTAGGCGGGGGTACAGATACGCAGTATTTT.

This chain connects TRBV5-6 to TRBJ2-7; possibly TRBD1 for D (6 bases). The CDR3 spans 16 residues. The germline V gene encodes CDR1 SGHDT and CDR2 YYEEEE. V lost 4 bases and J 2 bases, leaving 19 bases between the germline ends. This chain's CDR3 is CASSTIHRDSAYEQYF. The CDR3 nucleotides are TGTGCCAGCAGCACCATCCACAGGGATTCCGCCTACGAGCAGTACTTC.

CDR3 loop: CASSGQAQLGAKNIQYF. The CDR3 DNA reads as TGTGCCAGCAGTGGACAGGCCCAATTGGGAGCCAAAAACATTCAGTACTTC. The chain uses TRBV6-1 and TRBJ2-4; maybe TRBD1 (6 bases). This CDR3 contains 17 residues. Trimming left V 4 bases short and J 0 bases short, with 16 bases between. CDR1 and CDR2 (germline): MNHNS, SASEGT.

The chain links TRBV6-4 to TRBJ2-1; D is possibly TRBD2 (6 bases). The V end lost 2 bases, the J end lost 2 bases, and 13 bases lay between the germline ends. The germline V gene has CDR1 MRHNA and CDR2 SNTAGT. The length of the CDR3 is 16 residues. The CDR3 sequence: CASSDSTGVTYNEQFF. The CDR3 DNA follows: TGTGCCAGCAGTGACAGTACGGGAGTAACCTACAATGAGCAGTTCTTC.

The chain employs TRBV20-1 and TRBJ2-1, with 8 bases matching TRBD2. Trimming at V came to 4 bases and at J to 15 bases, leaving 8 bases not matched to a gene. The CDR3 contains 11 residues. Germline V gene data show CDR1 as DFQATT and CDR2 as SNEGSKA (reference sequence). CDR3 in DNA: TGCAGTGCTACCTCCGGGACTAGAAGGTTCTTC. It specifies CSATSGTRRFF.

The chain recombines TRBV5-6 with TRBJ2-3; 15 bases map to TRBD2. V shed 4 bases and J 7 bases; nucleotides not matched to a gene: 7. The CDR3 is 16 residues long. Germline CDR1 and CDR2: SGHDT and YYEEEE. The CDR3 DNA sequence: TGTGCCAGCAGCCGGACTAGCGGGGGGGCCATCTATACGCAGTATTTT. It is translated as CASSRTSGGAIYTQYF.

This sequence joins TRBV4-2 and TRBJ2-3; D is unresolved. V was shortened by 0 bases and J by 0 bases, with 7 bases between the two germline ends. The CDR3 spans 15 residues. CDR1 LGHNA and CDR2 YNFKEQ come from the germline V gene. DNA of the CDR3: TGTGCCAGCAGCCAAGACTTGAGAAGCACAGATACGCAGTATTTT. Its protein product is CASSQDLRSTDTQYF.

The chain is built from TRBV11-2 and TRBJ2-5; D perhaps matches TRBD2 (5 bases). Germline-derived CDR1 and CDR2 are SGHAT and FQNNGV. The CDR3 covers 12 residues. V lost 7 bases and J 5 bases, leaving 11 bases between the germline ends. The CDR3 here is CASKQRRETQYF. The CDR3 DNA reads TGTGCCAGCAAACAAAGGAGGGAGACCCAGTACTTC.

The chain has TRBV5-8 and TRBJ1-5; maybe TRBD1 (6 bases). The V end was cut by 3 bases, the J end by 5 bases, with 12 bases between. Germline assignment: CDR1 SGHTS and CDR2 YDEGEE. The CDR3 extends over 14 amino acids. The CDR3 DNA sequence: TGTGCCAGCAGCTCTCGTCCAGGGGATCAGCCCCAGCATTTT. This encodes CASSSRPGDQPQHF.